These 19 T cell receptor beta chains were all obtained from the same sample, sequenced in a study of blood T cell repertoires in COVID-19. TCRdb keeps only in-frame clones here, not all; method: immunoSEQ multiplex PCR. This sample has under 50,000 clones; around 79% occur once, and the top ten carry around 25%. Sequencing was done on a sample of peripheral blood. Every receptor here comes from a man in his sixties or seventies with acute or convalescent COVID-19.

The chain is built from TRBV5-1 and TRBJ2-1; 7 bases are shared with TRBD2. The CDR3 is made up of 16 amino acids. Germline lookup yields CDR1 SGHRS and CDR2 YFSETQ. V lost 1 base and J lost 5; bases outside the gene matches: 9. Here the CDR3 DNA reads TGCGCCAGCAGCTTGCACGGCCCTAGCGGAAACAATGAGCAGTTCTTC. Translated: CASSLHGPSGNNEQFF.

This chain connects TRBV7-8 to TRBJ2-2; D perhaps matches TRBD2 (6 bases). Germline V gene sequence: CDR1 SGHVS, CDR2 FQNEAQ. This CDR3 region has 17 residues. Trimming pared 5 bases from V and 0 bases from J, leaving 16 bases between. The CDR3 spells CASSTGEDDPNTGELFF. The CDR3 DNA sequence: TGTGCCAGCAGCACGGGGGAGGATGACCCGAACACCGGGGAGCTGTTTTTT.

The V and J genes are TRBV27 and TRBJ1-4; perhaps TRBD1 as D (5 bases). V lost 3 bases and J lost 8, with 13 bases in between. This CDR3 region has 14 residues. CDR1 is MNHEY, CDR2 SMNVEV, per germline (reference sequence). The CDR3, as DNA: TGTGCCAGCAGTTTTGGGGCCCGGAAAGAAAAACTGTTTTTT. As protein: CASSFGARKEKLFF.

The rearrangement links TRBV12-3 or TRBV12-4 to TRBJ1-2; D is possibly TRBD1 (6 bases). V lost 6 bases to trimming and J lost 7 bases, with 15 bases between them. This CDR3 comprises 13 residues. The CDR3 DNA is TGTGCCAGCAGCCACAGGGATACGCGTGGCTACACCTTC. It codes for CASSHRDTRGYTF.

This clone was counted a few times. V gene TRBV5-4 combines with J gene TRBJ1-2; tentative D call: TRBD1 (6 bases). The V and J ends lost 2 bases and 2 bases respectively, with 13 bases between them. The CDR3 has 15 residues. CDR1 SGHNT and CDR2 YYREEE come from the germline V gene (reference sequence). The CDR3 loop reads CASSLQGQTNYGYTF. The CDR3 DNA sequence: TGTGCCAGCAGCTTACAGGGACAAACCAACTATGGCTACACCTTC.

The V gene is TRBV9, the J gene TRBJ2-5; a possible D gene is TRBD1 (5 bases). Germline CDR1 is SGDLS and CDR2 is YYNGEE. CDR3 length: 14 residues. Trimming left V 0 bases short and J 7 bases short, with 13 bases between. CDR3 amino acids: CASSVEVGQGTQYF. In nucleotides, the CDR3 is TGTGCCAGCAGCGTAGAAGTAGGTCAGGGGACCCAGTACTTC. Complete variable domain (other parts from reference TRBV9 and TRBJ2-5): DSGVTQTPKHLITATGQRVTLRCSPRSGDLSVYWYQQSLDQGLQFLIQYYNGEERAKGNILERFSAQQFPDLHSELNLSSLELGDSALYFCASSVEVGQGTQYFGPGTRLLVL.

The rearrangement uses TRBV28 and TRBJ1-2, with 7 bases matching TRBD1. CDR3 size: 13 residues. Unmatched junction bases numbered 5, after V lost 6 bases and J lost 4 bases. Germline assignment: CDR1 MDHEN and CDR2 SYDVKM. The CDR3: CASSPQGTYGYTF. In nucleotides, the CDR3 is TGTGCCAGCAGCCCACAGGGGACCTATGGCTACACCTTC.

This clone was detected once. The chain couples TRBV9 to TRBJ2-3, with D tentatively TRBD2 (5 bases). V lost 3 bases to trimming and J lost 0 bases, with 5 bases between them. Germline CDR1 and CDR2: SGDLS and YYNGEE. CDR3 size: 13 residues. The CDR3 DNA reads TGTGCCAGCAGCGGCGGGAGCACAGATACGCAGTATTTT. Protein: CASSGGSTDTQYF.

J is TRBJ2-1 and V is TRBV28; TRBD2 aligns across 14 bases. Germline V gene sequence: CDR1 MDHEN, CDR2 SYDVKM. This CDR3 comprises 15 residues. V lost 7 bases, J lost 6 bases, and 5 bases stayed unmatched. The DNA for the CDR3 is TGTGCCAGCAATAGAGGGACTAGCGGGAGCAATGAGCAGTTCTTC. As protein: CASNRGTSGSNEQFF.

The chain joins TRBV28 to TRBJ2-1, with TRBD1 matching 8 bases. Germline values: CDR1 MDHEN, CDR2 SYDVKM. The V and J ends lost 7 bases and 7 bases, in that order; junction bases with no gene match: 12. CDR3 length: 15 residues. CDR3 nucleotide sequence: TGTGCCAGCATCGAAACAGGGGGGTATACTAATGAGCAGTTCTTC. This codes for CASIETGGYTNEQFF.

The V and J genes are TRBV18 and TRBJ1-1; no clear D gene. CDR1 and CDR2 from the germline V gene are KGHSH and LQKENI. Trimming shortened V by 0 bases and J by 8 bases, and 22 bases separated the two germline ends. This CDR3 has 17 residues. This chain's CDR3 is CASSPPGSTRVRLEAFF. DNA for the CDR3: TGTGCCAGCTCACCACCTGGATCAACTAGGGTAAGGTTGGAAGCTTTCTTT.

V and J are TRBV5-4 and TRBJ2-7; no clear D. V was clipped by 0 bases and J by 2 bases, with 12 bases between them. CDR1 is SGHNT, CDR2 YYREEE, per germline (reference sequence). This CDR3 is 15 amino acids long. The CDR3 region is CASSLVGSSPYEQYF. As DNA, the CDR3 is TGTGCCAGCAGCTTGGTTGGTAGCTCGCCCTACGAGCAGTACTTC. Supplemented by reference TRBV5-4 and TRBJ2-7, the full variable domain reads ETGVTQSPTHLIKTRGQQVTLRCSSQSGHNTVSWYQQALGQGPQFIFQYYREEENGRGNFPPRFSGLQFPNYSSELNVNALELDDSALYLCASSLVGSSPYEQYFGPGTRLTVT.

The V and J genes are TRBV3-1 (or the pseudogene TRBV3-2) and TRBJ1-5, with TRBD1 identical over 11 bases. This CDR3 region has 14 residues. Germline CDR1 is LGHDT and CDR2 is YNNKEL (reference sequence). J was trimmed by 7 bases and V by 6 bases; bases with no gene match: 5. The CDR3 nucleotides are TGTGCCAGCAGGAGGACAGGGGGCGGGCAGCCCCAGCATTTT. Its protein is CASRRTGGGQPQHF.

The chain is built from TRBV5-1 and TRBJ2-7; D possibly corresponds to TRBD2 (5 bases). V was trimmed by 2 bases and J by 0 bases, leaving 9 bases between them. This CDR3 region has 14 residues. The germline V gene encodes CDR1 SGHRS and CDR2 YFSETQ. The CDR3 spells CASSFSVNSYEQYF. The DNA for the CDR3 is TGCGCCAGCAGCTTTAGCGTAAACTCCTACGAGCAGTACTTC.

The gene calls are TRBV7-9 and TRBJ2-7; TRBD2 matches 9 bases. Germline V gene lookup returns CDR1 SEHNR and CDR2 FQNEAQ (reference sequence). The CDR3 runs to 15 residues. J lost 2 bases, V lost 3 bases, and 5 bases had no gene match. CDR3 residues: CASSFLAGLTYEQYF. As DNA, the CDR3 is TGTGCCAGCAGCTTCCTAGCGGGGTTAACCTACGAGCAGTACTTC.

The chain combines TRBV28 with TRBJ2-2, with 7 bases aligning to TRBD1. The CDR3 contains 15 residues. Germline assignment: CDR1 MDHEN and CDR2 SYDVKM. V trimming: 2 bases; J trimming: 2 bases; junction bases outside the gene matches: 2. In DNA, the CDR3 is TGTGCCAGCAGTTTAGGGACAGCCAACACCGGGGAGCTGTTTTTT. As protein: CASSLGTANTGELFF.

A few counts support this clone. CDR3 in DNA: TGTGCCAGCAGTTTTGGCTCTAGCGGGGGGCTCTCTGGGGCCAACGTCCTGACTTTC. Translating gives CASSFGSSGGLSGANVLTF. V is TRBV7-6 and J is TRBJ2-6; TRBD2 matches at 11 bases. V dropped 6 bases and J dropped 0; count of bases not matched to a gene: 10. This CDR3 comprises 19 residues. Germline V gene sequence: CDR1 SGHVS, CDR2 FNYEAQ.

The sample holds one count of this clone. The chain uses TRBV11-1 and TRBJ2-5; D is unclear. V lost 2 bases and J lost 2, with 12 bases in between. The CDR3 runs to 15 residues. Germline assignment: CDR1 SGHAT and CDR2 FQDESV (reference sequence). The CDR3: CASSLQLSQQETQYF. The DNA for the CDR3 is TGTGCCAGCAGCTTACAACTATCTCAACAAGAGACCCAGTACTTC.

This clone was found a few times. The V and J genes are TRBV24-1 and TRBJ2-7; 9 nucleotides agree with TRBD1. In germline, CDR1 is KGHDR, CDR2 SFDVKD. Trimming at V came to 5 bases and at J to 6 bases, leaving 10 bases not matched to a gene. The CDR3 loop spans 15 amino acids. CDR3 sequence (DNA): TGTGCCACCAGTGGCCCGACAGGGGGGGCCTCCGAGCAGTACTTC. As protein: CATSGPTGGASEQYF.